A single sample is the source of the 32 T cell receptor beta chains below, sequenced in a study of shared clonotypes between healthy human individuals. Sequencing was performed with immunoSEQ multiplex PCR; in TCRdb, only in-frame clones are kept and a portion is missing. The sample includes millions of clones, approximately 90% of them seen just once. Sequences were obtained from naive CD4+ T cells sorted from blood. Subset defined: CD45RA+ positively selected. These receptors originate from a man between 18 and 29 years old in good health.

The chain employs TRBV5-1 and TRBJ1-1; TRBD1 agrees at 11 bases. The CDR3 totals 15 residues. Per the germline V gene, CDR1 is SGHRS and CDR2 is YFSETQ. V lost 5 bases to trimming and J lost 4 bases; unmatched junction nucleotides: 7. The CDR3 coding sequence is TGCGCCAGCAGAAGGACAGGGGGCGGACTCACTGAAGCTTTCTTT. It codes for CASRRTGGGLTEAFF.

The V call is TRBV9, the J call TRBJ2-7, with TRBD1 matching over 9 bases. The CDR3 is 17 amino acids. V dropped 2 bases and J dropped 1; count of bases not matched to a gene: 10. Per germline, CDR1 SGDLS and CDR2 YYNGEE. CDR3 region: CASSVHTGTGQSYEQYF. CDR3 nucleotides: TGTGCCAGCAGCGTCCACACCGGGACAGGGCAATCCTACGAGCAGTACTTC.

The J gene is TRBJ1-1, the V gene TRBV10-3; 9 bases align to TRBD1. The CDR3 is 14 amino acids. With 6 bases clipped from V and 4 bases from J, the junction kept 6 bases outside the gene matches. CDR1 and CDR2 from the germline V gene are ENHRY and SYGVKD. CDR3 bases: TGTGCCATCAGCGGACAGGGGTCGACCACTGAAGCTTTCTTT. It yields the protein CAISGQGSTTEAFF.

Points on this clone: Other DNA sequences from this sample encode an identical CDR3 as well. The chain is built from TRBV7-2 and TRBJ2-7; D is ambiguous. The CDR3 contains 12 residues. Trimming shortened V by 1 base and J by 3 bases, and 4 bases separated the two germline ends. Germline values: CDR1 SGHTA, CDR2 FQGNSA. CDR3 DNA sequence: TGTGCCAGCAGCTTAGGTTTCTACGAGCAGTACTTC. Protein sequence: CASSLGFYEQYF.

The chain couples TRBV6-5 to TRBJ2-2; 9 bases fit TRBD2. The CDR3 is 15 residues long. With 4 bases clipped from V and 5 bases from J, the junction kept 5 bases outside the gene matches. Looked up from germline, CDR1 is MNHEY and CDR2 is SVGAGI. CDR3 bases: TGTGCCAGCAGTTCGTTGACTAGCGGTACCGGGGAGCTGTTTTTT. It encodes CASSSLTSGTGELFF.

This chain links TRBV28 with TRBJ1-3; D remains unclear. This CDR3 has 15 amino acids. The V and J ends lost 2 bases and 0 bases respectively, with 8 bases between them. Germline CDR1 reads MDHEN; CDR2 reads SYDVKM. The DNA of the CDR3 is TGTGCCAGCAGTTTAGCCAGTCTCTCTGGAAACACCATATATTTT. Translation: CASSLASLSGNTIYF. Full variable domain (missing parts from reference TRBV28 and TRBJ1-3): DVKVTQSSRYLVKRTGEKVFLECVQDMDHENMFWYRQDPGLGLRLIYFSYDVKMKEKGDIPEGYSVSREKKERFSLILESASTNQTSMYLCASSLASLSGNTIYFGEGSWLTVV.

The chain carries TRBV6-5 and TRBJ1-6; D remains ambiguous. This CDR3 is built from 12 residues. The V and J ends lost 2 bases and 8 bases respectively, with 4 bases between them. Germline V gene data show CDR1 as MNHEY and CDR2 as SVGAGI. CDR3 in amino acids: CASSYIDSPLHF. Here the CDR3 DNA reads TGTGCCAGCAGTTACATAGATTCACCCCTCCACTTT.

This clone was observed a few times. The V and J genes are TRBV7-9 and TRBJ1-1, with 7 bases that match TRBD1. CDR3 length: 14 amino acids. V shed 5 bases, J shed 1 base, and the junction held 4 bases outside the gene matches. Germline CDR1 reads SEHNR; CDR2 reads FQNEAQ (reference sequence). The CDR3, as DNA: TGTGCCAGCAGCCACGGGACAGAGAACACTGAAGCTTTCTTT. As protein: CASSHGTENTEAFF.

The gene calls are TRBV30 and TRBJ1-4; no firm D call. The CDR3 contains 15 residues. Deletions cut 3 bases from V and 8 bases from J, with 19 bases between. Germline lookup yields CDR1 GTSNPN and CDR2 SVGIG (reference sequence). The CDR3 is CAWRDVRAKSEKLFF. The CDR3 DNA follows: TGTGCCTGGAGAGACGTACGGGCGAAATCGGAAAAACTGTTTTTT.

CDR3 nucleotides: TGTGCCAGCAGCTTAACTCTTAGCACAGATACGCAGTATTTT. Amino acid sequence: CASSLTLSTDTQYF. The V call is TRBV7-8, the J call TRBJ2-3; D unresolved. The CDR3 spans 14 residues. The V end lost 2 bases, the J end lost 0 bases, and 6 bases lay between the germline ends. Germline CDR1 is SGHVS and CDR2 is FQNEAQ.

This chain joins TRBV7-9 and TRBJ1-1; D remains ambiguous. With 5 bases removed from V and 2 bases from J, the gap between germline ends came to 15 bases. The CDR3 has 15 residues. Germline CDR1 is SEHNR and CDR2 is FQNEAQ (reference sequence). The CDR3 bases are TGTGCCAGCAGCGCAAGCCGACCAGTCAACACTGAAGCTTTCTTT. Protein: CASSASRPVNTEAFF.

This chain uses TRBV27 with TRBJ1-4; no definite D call. This CDR3 contains 11 residues. Germline V gene lookup returns CDR1 MNHEY and CDR2 SMNVEV (reference sequence). Trimming shortened V by 4 bases and J by 3 bases, and 0 bases separated the two germline ends. CDR3 in DNA: TGTGCCAGCAGTTCTAATGAAAAACTGTTTTTT. Its translation is CASSSNEKLFF.

In regard to this clone: The same CDR3 can be traced to other DNA sequences in this sample. The rearrangement links TRBV28 to TRBJ2-7; 12 positions agree with TRBD2. This CDR3 spans 15 amino acids. V was clipped by 3 bases and J by 1 base; unmatched bases: 1. Germline assignment: CDR1 MDHEN and CDR2 SYDVKM. The CDR3 spells CASSFGLAGSYEQYF. CDR3 bases: TGTGCCAGCAGTTTCGGACTAGCGGGATCCTACGAGCAGTACTTC.

The chain combines TRBV10-3 with TRBJ1-2; 8 positions agree with TRBD1. The CDR3 loop spans 15 amino acids. Trimming removed 0 bases from V and 5 bases from J; junction bases left unmatched: 5. Germline-derived CDR1 and CDR2 are ENHRY and SYGVKD. The CDR3 reads CAISESPWTGYGYTF. CDR3 DNA: TGTGCCATCAGTGAGTCTCCTTGGACAGGGTATGGCTACACCTTC.

The chain employs TRBV30 and TRBJ2-1; possibly TRBD1 or TRBD2 for D (5 bases each). The CDR3 has 14 residues. Germline V gene sequence: CDR1 GTSNPN, CDR2 SVGIG (reference sequence). Trimming removed 2 bases at V and 6 bases at J, with 14 bases between. The CDR3 loop reads CAWSMGVGGNEQFF. The CDR3 DNA reads as TGTGCCTGGAGTATGGGGGTTGGAGGCAATGAGCAGTTCTTC. The variable domain in full, completed from reference TRBV30 and TRBJ2-1, reads SQTIHQWPATLVQPVGSPLSLECTVEGTSNPNLYWYRQAAGRGLQLLFYSVGIGQISSEVPQNLSASRPQDRQFILSSKKLLLSDSGFYLCAWSMGVGGNEQFFGPGTRLTVL.

This chain connects TRBV5-1 to TRBJ1-1; D remains unclear. CDR3 length: 13 residues. The V gene lost 3 bases and the J gene lost 0 bases, with 6 bases spanning the gap. Germline V gene data show CDR1 as SGHRS and CDR2 as YFSETQ. In nucleotides, the CDR3 is TGCGCCAGCAGCTGGCGACTGAACACTGAAGCTTTCTTT. Amino acid sequence: CASSWRLNTEAFF. Drawing the rest from reference TRBV5-1 and TRBJ1-1, the complete variable domain is KAGVTQTPRYLIKTRGQQVTLSCSPISGHRSVSWYQQTPGQGLQFLFEYFSETQRNKGNFPGRFSGRQFSNSRSEMNVSTLELGDSALYLCASSWRLNTEAFFGQGTRLTVV.

This clone was observed once. V gene TRBV12-5 combines with J gene TRBJ2-3; D uncertain. Germline assignment: CDR1 LGHNT and CDR2 FRNRAP. Trimming cost V 4 bases and J 4 bases, with 9 bases left between them. The CDR3 totals 13 residues. CDR3 in amino acids: CASGWVGSDTQYF. The CDR3 DNA follows: TGTGCTAGTGGTTGGGTTGGTTCAGATACGCAGTATTTT.

The V gene is TRBV9, the J gene TRBJ2-3, with D unresolved. V was pared by 2 bases and J by 6 bases, with 10 bases between. There are 13 residues in the CDR3. The germline V gene has CDR1 SGDLS and CDR2 YYNGEE. CDR3 sequence: CASSVANFDTQYF. The CDR3 DNA reads TGTGCCAGCAGCGTCGCCAACTTTGATACGCAGTATTTT.

This clone was observed a single time. This rearrangement joins TRBV29-1 to TRBJ1-6; D ambiguous. The germline V gene encodes CDR1 SQVTM and CDR2 ANQGSEA. Trimming pared 5 bases from V and 8 bases from J, leaving 13 bases between. The CDR3 spans 13 residues. The DNA for the CDR3 is TGCAGCGTTAGGAGTGGGGTCGATTCACCCCTCCACTTT. It codes for CSVRSGVDSPLHF. Full variable domain (remainder filled in from reference TRBV29-1 and TRBJ1-6): SAVISQKPSRDICQRGTSLTIQCQVDSQVTMMFWYRQQPGQSLTLIATANQGSEATYESGFVIDKFPISRPNLTFSTLTVSNMSPEDSSIYLCSVRSGVDSPLHFGNGTRLTVT.

Regarding this clone: The sample holds other DNA sequences that translate to the same CDR3. V is TRBV9 and J is TRBJ1-6, with D possibly TRBD1 on 5 matching bases. With 4 bases removed from V and 7 bases from J, the gap between germline ends came to 9 bases. Germline-derived CDR1 and CDR2 are SGDLS and YYNGEE. CDR3 length: 13 residues. The CDR3 protein is CASSPGPNSPLHF. The CDR3 coding sequence is TGTGCCAGCAGCCCGGGACCCAATTCACCCCTCCACTTT.

Of note for this clone: The sample contains more than one DNA sequence encoding this CDR3. The J gene is TRBJ2-5, the V gene TRBV18, with D hard to call. Germline V gene lookup returns CDR1 KGHSH and CDR2 LQKENI. The CDR3 runs 12 residues. V was cut by 2 bases and J by 3 bases, with 4 bases left in between. The CDR3 DNA follows: TGTGCCAGCTCACCAAAAGAAGAGACCCAGTACTTC. It encodes CASSPKEETQYF.

The V gene is TRBV7-9, the J gene TRBJ1-2; 8 bases fit TRBD1. V gave up 5 bases and J gave up 6 bases; unmatched junction bases: 8. The CDR3 extends over 14 amino acids. The germline gives CDR1 SEHNR, CDR2 FQNEAQ (reference sequence). For the CDR3, the DNA is TGTGCCAGCAGCCCCAGGGGGCCCCGGGATGGCTACACCTTC. This sequence encodes CASSPRGPRDGYTF.

V gene TRBV19 combines with J gene TRBJ1-3; unclear D gene. CDR1 is LNHDA and CDR2 is SQIVND in the germline V gene (reference sequence). The CDR3 extends over 15 amino acids. Trimming left V 1 base short and J 2 bases short, with 9 bases between. CDR3 nucleotides: TGTGCCAGTAGTATAGCTGGGATCGCTGGAAACACCATATATTTT. It specifies CASSIAGIAGNTIYF.

This clone was seen only once. The CDR3 loop is CASSKGPTGGTEAFF. The CDR3 DNA reads TGTGCCAGTAGTAAAGGTCCCACAGGGGGCACTGAAGCTTTCTTT. The genes are TRBV19 and TRBJ1-1; 8 bases line up with TRBD1. With V trimmed by 4 bases and J by 4 bases, 8 bases remained unmatched. Germline CDR1 LNHDA, CDR2 SQIVND (reference sequence). The CDR3 has 15 amino acids. Based on the CDR3 plus reference TRBV19 and TRBJ1-1, the full variable domain is DGGITQSPKYLFRKEGQNVTLSCEQNLNHDAMYWYRQDPGQGLRLIYYSQIVNDFQKGDIAEGYSVSREKKESFPLTVTSAQKNPTAFYLCASSKGPTGGTEAFFGQGTRLTVV.

J is TRBJ1-5 and V is TRBV5-8; D is undetermined. The CDR3 consists of 15 residues. The germline V and J ends were trimmed by 0 bases and 2 bases, with 9 bases remaining between them. Germline V gene data show CDR1 as SGHTS and CDR2 as YDEGEE. The CDR3 here is CASSLGRSGNQPQHF. The CDR3 bases are TGTGCCAGCAGCTTGGGGAGGAGCGGCAATCAGCCCCAGCATTTT.

The rearrangement joins TRBV28 to TRBJ2-1; D may be TRBD1 or TRBD2 (6 bases each). Germline V gene data show CDR1 as MDHEN and CDR2 as SYDVKM. The CDR3 is made up of 15 amino acids. The V end was cut by 10 bases, the J end by 1 base, with 17 bases between. CDR3 sequence: CATRGQERSYNEQFF. CDR3 bases: TGTGCCACCCGGGGGCAGGAGAGGTCCTACAATGAGCAGTTCTTC.

This chain connects TRBV30 to TRBJ1-2; tentatively, D is TRBD1 (6 bases). V dropped 8 bases and J dropped 6 bases, with 22 bases sitting between them. Per germline, CDR1 GTSNPN and CDR2 SVGIG (reference sequence). CDR3 length: 14 amino acids. As DNA, the CDR3 is TGTGCCGGGGAGGACTGGACAGCTCGAGATGGCTACACCTTC. The encoded protein is CAGEDWTARDGYTF.

V and J are TRBV5-4 and TRBJ1-2; TRBD1 might be the D (5 bases). The germline gives CDR1 SGHNT, CDR2 YYREEE (reference sequence). V lost 2 bases, J lost 7 bases, and 15 bases lay in between. This CDR3 region has 14 residues. In nucleotides, the CDR3 is TGTGCCAGCAGCTTCCGGGGCTCAACGTCTGGCTACACCTTC. It specifies CASSFRGSTSGYTF.

The V gene is TRBV5-6, the J gene TRBJ2-7, with D maybe TRBD2 (5 bases). V lost 2 bases to trimming and J lost 5 bases, with 14 bases between them. The germline V gene encodes CDR1 SGHDT and CDR2 YYEEEE. The CDR3 consists of 14 residues. The CDR3 DNA reads TGTGCCAGCAGCTTCGTGGGAGTAAGAGACGAGCAGTACTTC. Its translation is CASSFVGVRDEQYF. Together with reference TRBV5-6 and TRBJ2-7, the CDR3 gives the full variable domain: DAGVTQSPTHLIKTRGQQVTLRCSPKSGHDTVSWYQQALGQGPQFIFQYYEEEERQRGNFPDRFSGHQFPNYSSELNVNALLLGDSALYLCASSFVGVRDEQYFGPGTRLTVT.

The chain couples TRBV11-2 to TRBJ1-5; 9 bases match TRBD1. J gave up 1 base and V 4 bases, and 2 bases lay outside the gene matches. The CDR3 spans 15 residues. The V gene's germline CDR1 is SGHAT and CDR2 FQNNGV. CDR3 sequence reads: CASSSGQGSNQPQHF. The CDR3 bases are TGTGCCAGCAGCTCCGGACAGGGGAGCAATCAGCCCCAGCATTTT.

The rearrangement links TRBV6-5 to TRBJ1-4; no clear D gene. The ends were cut back, 0 bases at V and 2 bases at J, with 10 bases in the middle. Looked up from germline, CDR1 is MNHEY and CDR2 is SVGAGI. The CDR3 spans 16 residues. This CDR3 is CASSYSLGRTNEKLFF. The CDR3 DNA reads TGTGCCAGCAGTTACTCGTTGGGCAGGACTAATGAAAAACTGTTTTTT.

The rearrangement links TRBV7-6 to TRBJ1-5, with D perhaps TRBD1 (6 bases). The CDR3 contains 16 residues. Germline values: CDR1 SGHVS, CDR2 FNYEAQ. V lost 2 bases and J 4 bases, leaving 15 bases between the germline ends. The CDR3 sequence is CASSLRAGQGNQPQHF. The DNA for the CDR3 is TGTGCCAGCAGCTTACGGGCGGGGCAGGGGAATCAGCCCCAGCATTTT.